This record covers a single T cell receptor beta chain. The data were obtained in a study of shared clonotypes between healthy human individuals. Assay used: immunoSEQ multiplex PCR; TCRdb lists only in-frame clones, some missing. The table has 2 million to 2.5 million clones, just over 90% seen once. Germline V gene sequence: CDR1 MNHNS, CDR2 SASEGT. This CDR3 is 18 amino acids long. Losses at the gene ends were 4 bases for V and 0 bases for J; bases not matched to a gene: 7. Donors, healthy HIV-negative adults, lacked recent acute infections or vaccinations. The sequence was obtained from a man younger than 35 in good health. Some clones in this sample may be carry-over from other donors' samples. The sample comprised naive CD4+ T cells from PBMCs. This sample's subset: CD45RA+ positively selected. This chain uses TRBV6-1 with TRBJ2-4; 12 bases match TRBD1. The CDR3 region is CASSGGQGALGAKNIQYF. In nucleotides, the CDR3 is TGTGCCAGCAGTGGGGGACAGGGGGCTCTCGGAGCCAAAAACATTCAGTACTTC.